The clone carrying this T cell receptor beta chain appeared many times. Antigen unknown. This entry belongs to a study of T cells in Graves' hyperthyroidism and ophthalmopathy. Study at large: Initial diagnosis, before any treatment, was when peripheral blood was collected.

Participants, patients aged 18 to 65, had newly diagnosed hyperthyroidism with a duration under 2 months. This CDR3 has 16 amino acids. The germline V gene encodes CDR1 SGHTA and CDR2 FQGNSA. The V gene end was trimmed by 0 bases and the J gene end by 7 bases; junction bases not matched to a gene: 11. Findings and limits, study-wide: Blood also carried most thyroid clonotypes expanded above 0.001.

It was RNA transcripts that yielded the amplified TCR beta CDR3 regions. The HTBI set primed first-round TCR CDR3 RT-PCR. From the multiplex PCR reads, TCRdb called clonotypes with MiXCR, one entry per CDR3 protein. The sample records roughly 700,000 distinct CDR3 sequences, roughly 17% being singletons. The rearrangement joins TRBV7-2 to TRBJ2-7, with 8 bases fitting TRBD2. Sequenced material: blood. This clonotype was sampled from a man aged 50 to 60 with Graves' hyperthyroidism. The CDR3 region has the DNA TGTGCCAGCAGCTTAGCGCCGGCTAGCGGGCCTTTGGAGCAGTACTTC. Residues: CASSLAPASGPLEQYF.